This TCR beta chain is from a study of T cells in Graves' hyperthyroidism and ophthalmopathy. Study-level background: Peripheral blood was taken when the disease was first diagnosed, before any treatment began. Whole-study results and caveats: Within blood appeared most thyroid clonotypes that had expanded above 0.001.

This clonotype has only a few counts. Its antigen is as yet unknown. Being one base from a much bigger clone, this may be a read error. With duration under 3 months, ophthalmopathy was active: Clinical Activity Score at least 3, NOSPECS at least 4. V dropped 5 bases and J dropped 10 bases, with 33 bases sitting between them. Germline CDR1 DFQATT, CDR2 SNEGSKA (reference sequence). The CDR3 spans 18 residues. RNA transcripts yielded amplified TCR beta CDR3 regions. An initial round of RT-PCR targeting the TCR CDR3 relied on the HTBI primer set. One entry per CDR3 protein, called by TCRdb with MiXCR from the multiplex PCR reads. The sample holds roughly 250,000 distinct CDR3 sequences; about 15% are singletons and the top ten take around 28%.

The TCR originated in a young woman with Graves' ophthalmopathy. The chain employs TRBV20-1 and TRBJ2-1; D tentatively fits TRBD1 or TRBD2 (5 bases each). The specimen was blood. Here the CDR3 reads CSAPSLGVQAGGSYEQFF. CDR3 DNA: TGCAGTGCTCCCAGTCTAGGGGTCCAGGCGGGCGGCTCCTACGAGCAGTTCTTC.